The T cell receptor beta chain described here comes from a study of cytomegalovirus exposure and HLA in healthy donors. General study points: According to the study, roughly 180 TCR beta chains were cytomegalovirus-associated. Reports credit the classifier with highly specific, highly sensitive diagnosis of cytomegalovirus status.

Although they were nominally healthy when sampled, donors likely had unrecorded immune exposures. This CDR3 is 16 amino acids long. V lost 5 bases and J lost 4; bases outside the gene matches: 12. Germline CDR1 and CDR2: PRHDT and FYEKMQ (reference sequence). This PCR relied on a set of 60 Vbeta primers and 13 Jbeta primers. Assay used: immunoSEQ multiplex PCR; TCRdb lists only in-frame clones, some missing. The repertoire holds more than 150,000 clones, with 79% as singletons. Comment on this clone: What it binds is unknown.

The clonotype was recovered from a girl aged 5-17 years in good health and CMV-seropositive. The rearrangement uses TRBV13 and TRBJ2-5; TRBD1 agrees at 8 bases. The specimen sequenced was PBMCs. DNA for the CDR3: TGTGCCAGCAGCCCCAGGGGGCGCCTAGAGATAGAGACCCAGTACTTC. Encoded protein: CASSPRGRLEIETQYF.